One sample yielded the 31 T cell receptor beta chains listed below, sequenced in a study of T cell repertoires in cytomegalovirus infection. MiXCR was run by TCRdb on the reads, yielding one entry per CDR3 protein. The sample lists fewer than 200,000 distinct CDR3 sequences, around an eighth occurring once. The specimen sequenced was PBMCs. The receptors shown here come from a human donor in good health (CMV status not recorded). Some clones in this sample may be carry-over from other donors' samples.

The chain couples TRBV28 to TRBJ2-7; TRBD1 aligns across 8 bases. J gave up 0 bases and V 8 bases, and 3 bases lay outside the gene matches. CDR3 length: 13 residues. Germline CDR1 is MDHEN and CDR2 is SYDVKM. The CDR3 DNA follows: TGTGCCAGCCGGGACAGGAACTCCTACGAGCAGTACTTC. Translated, it gives CASRDRNSYEQYF.

This clonotype was detected ten times or more. This chain links TRBV6-2 or TRBV6-3 with TRBJ2-5; 7 nucleotides align to TRBD2. Trimming at V came to 0 bases and at J to 6 bases, leaving 1 base not matched to a gene. CDR1 and CDR2 (germline): MNHEY, SVGEGT. The CDR3 is made up of 13 amino acids. CDR3 bases: TGTGCCAGCAGTTACTCGGGGGGGAAGACCCAGTACTTC. Amino acid sequence: CASSYSGGKTQYF.

The genes are TRBV29-1 and TRBJ1-1; D unresolved. This CDR3 comprises 13 residues. In germline, CDR1 is SQVTM, CDR2 ANQGSEA. Trimming took 5 bases from V and 5 from J, leaving 15 bases between them. In nucleotides, the CDR3 is TGCAGCGTTAATGGTGGGTTGAGTACTGAAGCTTTCTTT. Translating gives CSVNGGLSTEAFF.

This clonotype was seen repeatedly, ten times or more. V and J are TRBV6-2 or TRBV6-3 and TRBJ1-1; a weak D match, TRBD1 (6 bases). This CDR3 comprises 15 residues. CDR1 and CDR2 (germline): MNHEY, SVGEGT. With 7 bases removed from V and 4 bases from J, the gap between germline ends came to 19 bases. In DNA, the CDR3 is TGTGCCAGCAACCCCGGGGGGGGGCTAATCACTGAAGCTTTCTTT. Translation gives CASNPGGGLITEAFF.

The V call is TRBV28, the J call TRBJ2-1; the D is unclear. There are 10 residues in the CDR3. CDR1 MDHEN and CDR2 SYDVKM come from the germline V gene. Trimming removed 6 bases at V and 7 bases at J, with 4 bases between. The DNA of the CDR3 is TGTGCCAGCAGAAGAAATGAGCAGTTCTTC. Translation gives CASRRNEQFF.

This clonotype was seen repeatedly, ten times or more. CDR3 protein: CASSLKGSTGELFF. As DNA, the CDR3 is TGCGCCAGCAGCTTAAAGGGGAGCACCGGGGAGCTGTTTTTT. This chain joins TRBV5-1 and TRBJ2-2; the D gene could be TRBD1 or TRBD2 (5 bases each). CDR3 size: 14 residues. The V gene lost 2 bases and the J gene lost 4 bases, with 9 bases spanning the gap. Germline CDR1 is SGHRS and CDR2 is YFSETQ.

This clonotype was counted between two and nine times. The rearrangement joins TRBV5-5 to TRBJ2-1; no clear D gene. The CDR3 extends over 14 amino acids. Germline V gene lookup returns CDR1 SGHKS and CDR2 YYEKEE (reference sequence). The V gene lost 0 bases and the J gene lost 4 bases, with 8 bases spanning the gap. The CDR3 region is CASSLAGQYNEQFF. The CDR3 nucleotides read TGTGCCAGCAGCTTGGCCGGGCAGTACAATGAGCAGTTCTTC.

Concerning this clonotype: With a much larger clone just one base away, this may be a read error. The V gene is TRBV7-6, the J gene TRBJ2-7; D is perhaps TRBD1 (6 bases). Germline values: CDR1 SGHVS, CDR2 FNYEAQ. The CDR3 is 15 amino acids. V dropped 3 bases and J dropped 3 bases, with 15 bases sitting between them. The CDR3 protein is CASSFNTGSFYEQYF. CDR3 DNA: TGTGCCAGCAGCTTTAACACAGGGAGCTTCTACGAGCAGTACTTC.

This clonotype was observed many times. V and J are TRBV28 and TRBJ1-2; the D gene is possibly TRBD1 (5 bases). This CDR3 has 14 amino acids. Germline CDR1 and CDR2: MDHEN and SYDVKM. Between the trimmed V and J ends, which lost 1 base and 7 bases, there was a span of 13 bases. The CDR3 here is CASSLSGVLSGYTF. CDR3 bases: TGTGCCAGCAGTTTATCGGGGGTTCTGAGTGGCTACACCTTC.

This clonotype appeared a few times. The chain recombines TRBV3-1 with TRBJ2-3; unclear D gene. The germline gives CDR1 LGHDT, CDR2 YNNKEL (reference sequence). The CDR3 has 18 residues. Trimming cost V 0 bases and J 10 bases, with 26 bases left between them. CDR3 nucleotides: TGTGCCAGCAGCCAAGAGGGAACCCAGTTGGGATCGACGTGGGCGCAGTATTTT. Translated, it gives CASSQEGTQLGSTWAQYF.

In this sample, this clonotype turned up many times. The J gene is TRBJ2-7, the V gene TRBV6-2 or TRBV6-3; a weak D match, TRBD2 (5 bases). Germline values: CDR1 MNHEY, CDR2 SVGEGT. Trimming took off 2 bases at V and 2 bases at J, with 19 bases between the two ends. This CDR3 has 17 amino acids. CDR3 nucleotides: TGTGCCAGCAGTTACGGCGGGTCCGGCAGCGTGACCTACGAGCAGTACTTC. Protein sequence: CASSYGGSGSVTYEQYF.

The V and J genes are TRBV2 and TRBJ2-7; D remains unclear. The germline V and J ends were trimmed by 5 bases and 2 bases, with 7 bases remaining between them. CDR1 and CDR2 from the germline V gene are SNHLY and FYNNEI. The CDR3 runs 12 residues. The CDR3 region is CASSTGTYEQYF. The CDR3 DNA is TGTGCCAGCAGTACTGGAACCTACGAGCAGTACTTC.

This clonotype was seen repeatedly, ten times or more. The rearrangement links TRBV7-9 to TRBJ2-6, with TRBD2 as a possible D gene (5 bases). Trimming took off 2 bases at V and 0 bases at J, with 23 bases between the two ends. The CDR3 is 21 amino acids. CDR1 SEHNR and CDR2 FQNEAQ come from the germline V gene (reference sequence). This CDR3 reads CASSLSILLLVGDSGANVLTF. CDR3 sequence (DNA): TGTGCCAGCAGCTTATCAATCCTTCTACTAGTTGGAGACTCTGGGGCCAACGTCCTGACTTTC.

This clonotype was picked up many times. V and J are TRBV28 and TRBJ1-5; D call uncertain. CDR1 and CDR2 (germline): MDHEN, SYDVKM. The CDR3 is made up of 12 amino acids. The V and J ends lost 8 bases and 7 bases respectively, with 12 bases between them. CDR3 sequence (DNA): TGTGCCAGCGCAGGATACGGGCAGCCCCAGCATTTT. Translating it yields CASAGYGQPQHF.

V usage is TRBV7-3 and J usage is TRBJ2-7; TRBD1 matches at 8 bases. The J segment lost 7 bases and the V segment lost 5 bases, leaving 13 bases of the junction unmatched. This CDR3 comprises 15 residues. Germline V gene sequence: CDR1 SGHTA, CDR2 FQGTGA. CDR3 sequence: CASSPNGQGAREQYF. Here the CDR3 DNA reads TGTGCCAGCAGCCCTAATGGGCAGGGGGCACGGGAGCAGTACTTC.

The sample holds many counts of this clonotype. The chain employs TRBV7-2 and TRBJ1-5; no clear D. There are 13 residues in the CDR3. Germline V CDR1 and CDR2: SGHTA, FQGNSA. The ends were cut back, 0 bases at V and 7 bases at J, with 7 bases in the middle. This CDR3 reads CASSLAPGQPQHF. In DNA form, the CDR3 reads TGTGCCAGCAGCTTAGCGCCGGGGCAGCCCCAGCATTTT.

The chain employs TRBV28 and TRBJ2-1; unclear D gene. V lost 10 bases and J lost 0, with 16 bases in between. Germline V CDR1 and CDR2: MDHEN, SYDVKM. The CDR3 covers 15 residues. CDR3 sequence reads: CATYKSASSYNEQFF. The CDR3 DNA sequence: TGTGCCACCTACAAGAGCGCTAGCTCCTACAATGAGCAGTTCTTC. Using reference TRBV28 and TRBJ2-1 for the parts outside the CDR3, the full variable domain is DVKVTQSSRYLVKRTGEKVFLECVQDMDHENMFWYRQDPGLGLRLIYFSYDVKMKEKGDIPEGYSVSREKKERFSLILESASTNQTSMYLCATYKSASSYNEQFFGPGTRLTVL.

This clonotype has more than one count but fewer than ten. V is TRBV14 and J is TRBJ2-7; D is uncertain. Trimming stripped 5 bases from V and 0 bases from J, with 20 bases between. Germline V gene sequence: CDR1 SGHDN, CDR2 FVKESK. The CDR3 extends over 17 amino acids. The CDR3: CASSNKTTENRSYEQYF. DNA of the CDR3: TGTGCCAGCAGCAACAAGACAACAGAGAATCGCTCCTACGAGCAGTACTTC.

The J gene is TRBJ1-4, the V gene TRBV6-5, with D unclear. Trimming pared 0 bases from V and 6 bases from J, leaving 8 bases between. The CDR3 has 14 amino acids. Germline V gene sequence: CDR1 MNHEY, CDR2 SVGAGI. The CDR3 loop reads CASSYSKSHEKLFF. The CDR3 nucleotides are TGTGCCAGCAGTTACTCGAAGAGTCATGAAAAACTGTTTTTT.

This clonotype was seen ten or more times. At one of its ends the junction is not consistent with the germline gene, which may arise from a read error. This chain connects TRBV6-5 to TRBJ1-5, with 10 nucleotides matching TRBD1. The CDR3 spans 20 residues. Germline CDR1 MNHEY, CDR2 SVGAGI. The DNA for the CDR3 is TGTGCCAGCAATTACATATTGGGACAGGGGAAGGGGTTTGGCAATCAGCCCCAGCATTTT. Its protein is CASNYILGQGKGFGNQPQHF.

This clonotype was recorded many times. The chain uses TRBV6-2 or TRBV6-3 and TRBJ1-1; 7 bases are shared with TRBD1. The germline gives CDR1 MNHEY, CDR2 SVGEGT. This CDR3 is 16 amino acids long. The ends lost 0 bases at V and 4 bases at J; junction bases unmatched: 8. For the CDR3, the DNA is TGTGCCAGCAGTTACTCGATTTGGGACAGTGGCACTGAAGCTTTCTTT. As protein: CASSYSIWDSGTEAFF.

This clonotype has a count of ten or more. The chain carries TRBV12-3 or TRBV12-4 and TRBJ1-1; D ambiguous. The ends were cut back, 2 bases at V and 5 bases at J, with 6 bases in the middle. CDR3 length: 12 residues. The CDR3 protein is CASSLWVTEAFF. Written as DNA, the CDR3 is TGTGCCAGCAGTTTATGGGTAACTGAAGCTTTCTTT.

This chain links TRBV20-1 with TRBJ2-1; the match to TRBD2 covers 8 bases. Germline CDR1 reads DFQATT; CDR2 reads SNEGSKA (reference sequence). CDR3 size: 15 residues. V shed 3 bases, J shed 7 bases, and the junction held 11 bases outside the gene matches. In DNA form, the CDR3 reads TGCAGTGCTAGCGTTAGCGGGACCGGACTAAATGAGCAGTTCTTC. This encodes CSASVSGTGLNEQFF.

This clonotype was counted many times. The chain links TRBV28 to TRBJ1-5, with 7 bases matching TRBD1. V gave up 5 bases and J gave up 0 bases; unmatched junction bases: 22. Germline V gives CDR1 MDHEN, CDR2 SYDVKM. This CDR3 comprises 21 residues. CDR3 sequence: CASSPKDRSRRLQYSNQPQHF. In nucleotides, the CDR3 is TGTGCCAGCAGTCCCAAGGACAGGTCCAGACGACTACAATATAGCAATCAGCCCCAGCATTTT.

This chain links TRBV20-1 with TRBJ1-5; TRBD1 matches at 11 bases. Germline CDR1 reads DFQATT; CDR2 reads SNEGSKA (reference sequence). CDR3 size: 16 residues. V shed 3 bases, J shed 2 bases, and the junction held 6 bases outside the gene matches. The chain's CDR3 is CSASGQGALGNQPQHF. The CDR3 nucleotides read TGCAGTGCTAGCGGACAGGGGGCATTGGGCAATCAGCCCCAGCATTTT.

The chain employs TRBV7-2 and TRBJ2-5; 9 bases are a match to TRBD2. Unmatched junction bases numbered 12, after V lost 8 bases and J lost 5 bases. Germline loops: CDR1 SGHTA, CDR2 FQGNSA. CDR3 size: 15 residues. CDR3 sequence reads: CASSGSGRKKETQYF. CDR3 nucleotides: TGTGCCAGCTCCGGTAGCGGGAGAAAAAAGGAGACCCAGTACTTC.

Ten or more counts support this clonotype. The genes are TRBV28 and TRBJ1-6, with D possibly matching TRBD1 (5 bases). V gave up 6 bases and J gave up 10 bases, with 22 bases separating them. This CDR3 spans 16 amino acids. Germline V lookup: CDR1 MDHEN, CDR2 SYDVKM. The DNA for the CDR3 is TGTGCCAGCAGCGGCCCCCAGGGCTTGGTGCGGTCACCCCTCCACTTT. This encodes CASSGPQGLVRSPLHF.

This clonotype has only a few counts. The chain is built from TRBV10-3 and TRBJ2-1; D is unresolved. Trimming cost V 0 bases and J 12 bases, with 9 bases left between them. The CDR3 runs 12 residues. Germline V gene sequence: CDR1 ENHRY, CDR2 SYGVKD. The CDR3: CAISESARWQFF. CDR3 DNA: TGTGCCATCAGTGAGTCCGCTAGATGGCAGTTCTTC.

V and J are TRBV15 and TRBJ2-2; no reliable D call. Germline CDR1 reads LNHNV; CDR2 reads YYDKDF (reference sequence). This CDR3 is 17 amino acids long. V was clipped by 3 bases and J by 0 bases, with 14 bases between them. Here the CDR3 DNA reads TGTGCCACCAGCAGGGTATCCGGAACGCCGAACACCGGGGAGCTGTTTTTT. It translates to CATSRVSGTPNTGELFF.

This clonotype showed up many times. The rearrangement uses TRBV7-2 and TRBJ2-7, with 8 bases aligning to TRBD2. V was pared by 1 base and J by 6 bases, with 8 bases of the junction left unmatched. Germline loops: CDR1 SGHTA, CDR2 FQGNSA. This CDR3 is built from 15 residues. The CDR3 region has the DNA TGTGCCAGCAGCTTAGATCGGGGGGGAAAAGGCGAGCAGTACTTC. It yields the protein CASSLDRGGKGEQYF.

This clonotype appeared a few times. The chain is built from TRBV7-3 and TRBJ1-2, with D unclear. V was clipped by 5 bases and J by 4 bases, with 11 bases between them. The CDR3 covers 13 residues. Germline CDR1 is SGHTA and CDR2 is FQGTGA. The CDR3 region has the DNA TGTGCCAGCAGCACCTCGTTGGTCTATGGCTACACCTTC. It translates to CASSTSLVYGYTF. The variable domain in full, with the rest retrieved from reference TRBV7-3 and TRBJ1-2, is GAGVSQTPSNKVTEKGKYVELRCDPISGHTALYWYRQSLGQGPEFLIYFQGTGAADDSGLPNDRFFAVRPEGSVSTLKIQRTERGDSAVYLCASSTSLVYGYTFGSGTRLTVV.